The text below deals with one TCR beta chain. The count of this clone is one. Its cognate antigen has yet to be identified. No much larger clone is present one base from it, and per-base qualities are unavailable. The immunoSEQ Assay, a bias-controlled multiplex PCR, was used to amplify TCRbeta CDR3 regions from genomic DNA. Concerning the study's data processing: The number of nucleated cells in each sample was estimated by amplification of reference gene primers within the assay. To quantify the absolute abundance of each unique TCRbeta CDR3 rearrangement, sequence reads were collapsed and filtered. For each sample, productive Simpson clonality was calculated as the square root of Simpson's diversity index across productive rearrangements. TCRdb re-hosts the immuneACCESS table, in-frame sequences only. Its copies lack some clones; in the studies checked, an unresolved V gene accounts for under half of them, and the cause for the rest is not known. The V and J calls and clone size come from that table; D and trimming were worked out from the DNA. For this sample the table gives some 250,000 clones, of which roughly 81% were detected only once. The ten largest clones represent 7.5% to 8% of the sample.

This entry is derived from a study of blood T cell repertoires in COVID-19 (dated by TCRdb to 2018 to 2020). Looking at the study overall: Collaborator samples came from the United States, Italy and Spain and covered acute and convalescent phases of COVID-19. The prospective study material was composed of cDNA or gDNA derived from T cells, B-cell-depleted T cells, or PBMCs. Deeply sampled blood TCRbeta repertoires from subjects exposed to, actively infected with, or recovered from COVID-19 were included in the dataset. The repertoires were released in a freely available public database intended as a resource for research on the immune response to SARS-CoV-2. The samples were drawn from the first 160 participants of the ongoing ImmuneRACE study and from about 1,200 subjects provided by 6 global collaborators. Nearly every sample came with metadata listing a de-identified subject ID, COVID-19 status, age in years and sex. HLA class I and class II types, where available, came from metadata supplied by the sample provider rather than from assay-based typing.

In Seattle, one collaborating source enrolled patients while the infection was active and tracked those patients longitudinally over the course of disease. Whole blood was collected in K2EDTA tubes by collaborating institutions according to the institutions' own protocols. For TCRbeta analysis, collaborators shipped samples in one of three forms: frozen whole blood, isolated PBMCs, or DNA extracted from either of those sample types. Between the V and J ends, shortened by 2 bases and 5 bases respectively, the junction contains 13 bases. Inclusive of the bounding cysteine and phenylalanine, the CDR3 is 15 residues long. Only CDR3 DNA remains: 45 bases, in frame from the first base. As encoded in the germline V gene, CDR1 is MNHEY while CDR2 is SVGEGT. The paper as a whole reports these results and caveats: Clinical and demographic metadata were provided uncurated, with the amount varying by source and participant.

The sequence was collected from a woman aged 80 or over with COVID-19, enrolled during active disease. Rearrangement joined TRBV6-2 or TRBV6-3 to TRBJ1-5; a tentative D call is TRBD1 (6 bases match). Sequencing was performed on peripheral blood. The CDR3 reads as follows: CASSYQGQTYQPQHF. In nucleotide form, the sequence is TGTGCCAGCAGTTACCAGGGGCAGACCTATCAGCCCCAGCATTTT.